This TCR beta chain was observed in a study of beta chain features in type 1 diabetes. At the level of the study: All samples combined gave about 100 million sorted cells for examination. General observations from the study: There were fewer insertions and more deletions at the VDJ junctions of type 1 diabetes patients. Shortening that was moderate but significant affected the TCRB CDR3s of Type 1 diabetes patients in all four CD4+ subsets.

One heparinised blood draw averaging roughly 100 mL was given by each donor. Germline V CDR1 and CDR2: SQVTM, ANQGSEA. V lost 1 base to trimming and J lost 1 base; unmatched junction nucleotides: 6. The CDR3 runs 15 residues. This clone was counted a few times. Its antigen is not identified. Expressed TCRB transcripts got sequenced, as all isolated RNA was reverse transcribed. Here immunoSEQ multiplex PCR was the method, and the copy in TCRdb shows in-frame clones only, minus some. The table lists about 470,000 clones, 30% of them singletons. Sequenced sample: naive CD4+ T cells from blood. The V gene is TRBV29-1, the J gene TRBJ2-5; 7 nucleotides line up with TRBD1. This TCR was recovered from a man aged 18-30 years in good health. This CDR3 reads CSVEVHGTAQETQYF. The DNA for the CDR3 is TGCAGCGTTGAAGTCCACGGGACAGCCCAAGAGACCCAGTACTTC.